This is a list of T cell receptor beta chains from one sample in a study of persistence of HIV-infected CD4 T cells. TCRdb's copy holds only in-frame clones and misses some; the assay was immunoSEQ multiplex PCR. The sample has just under 20,000 clones, around 78% seen once. Their cognate antigens are unknown. The material sequenced was CD4+ T cells sorted from PBMCs after roughly 18-hour stimulation, taken from a patient who received antiretroviral therapy. These receptor sequences come from an adult man with HIV who was CMV-seropositive. CDR3s include the opening cysteine and the closing phenylalanine or tryptophan. Each record gives: V gene, CDR3 length, J gene, CDR3 protein.

TRBV19	17	TRBJ1-3	CASSIGQGLGSGNTIYF
TRBV7-8	13	TRBJ1-5	CASSLTGEQPQHF
TRBV6-5	11	TRBJ1-2	CASSTRHGYTF
TRBV7-2	16	TRBJ1-4	CASSFRRGRTNEKLFF
TRBV4-1	15	TRBJ2-2	CASSQALESPGELFF
TRBV6-5	13	TRBJ2-7	CAGRTSGGGEQYF
TRBV4-1	18	TRBJ1-5	CASSQAFGGLGSNQPQHF
TRBV10-2	16	TRBJ1-1	CASSVGLREPNTEAFF
TRBV25-1	13	TRBJ1-2	CASSEGTRIGYTF
TRBV7-2	15	TRBJ1-6	CASSLDGTDNSPLHF
TRBV9	17	TRBJ1-1	CASSVGKAGGTGTEAFF
TRBV12-3/TRBV12-4	13	TRBJ2-3	CASLRDLTDTQYF
TRBV6-5	13	TRBJ2-2	CASSPTRIGELFF
TRBV19	11	TRBJ2-7	CASSTQSEQYF
TRBV28	14	TRBJ2-7	CASRGQGGSYEQYF
TRBV7-2	14	TRBJ2-7	CASSPSQGNDEQYF
TRBV5-5	14	TRBJ2-7	CASRPDRVGYEQYF
TRBV3-1/TRBV3-2	14	TRBJ1-1	CASSQDGGLGGAFF
TRBV28	14	TRBJ1-1	CASSLRGRGTEAFF
TRBV3-1/TRBV3-2	12	TRBJ1-6	CASRTGNSPLHF
TRBV5-1	14	TRBJ2-3	CASSIWTGTDTQYF
TRBV24-1	14	TRBJ1-5	CATSDLRTVEPQHF
TRBV20-1	11	TRBJ2-7	CSARDLNEQYF
TRBV28	11	TRBJ2-7	CASRSYYEQYF
TRBV28	16	TRBJ2-7	CASISAPGAGSYEQYF
TRBV19	15	TRBJ1-1	CASRPSDSMNTEAFF
TRBV6-5	14	TRBJ1-1	CASSHKPGGTEAFF
TRBV3-1/TRBV3-2	14	TRBJ1-1	CASSLGQGNTEAFF
TRBV6-1	16	TRBJ2-6	CASSEGPRTGANVLTF
TRBV9	18	TRBJ2-3	CASSVDWTSGGATDTQYF
TRBV28	16	TRBJ1-6	CASSPPRMGYNSPLHF
TRBV7-3	14	TRBJ1-6	CASSNGGQDSPLHF
TRBV6-4	15	TRBJ1-2	CASSDSTGGLRGYTF
TRBV28	13	TRBJ1-1	CASSLNRNTEAFF
TRBV7-8	14	TRBJ2-1	CASSLGAANNEQFF
TRBV19	17	TRBJ1-5	CASSIAADRTAGQPQHF
TRBV6-5	15	TRBJ1-3	CASSYAGKAGNTIYF
TRBV2	13	TRBJ1-2	CASSEQGSYGYTF
TRBV7-9	16	TRBJ2-3	CASSLGSGTSTDTQYF
TRBV6-6	14	TRBJ2-3	CASRPGTGWDTQYF
TRBV2	15	TRBJ1-5	CASQGTGGSNQPQHF
TRBV30	14	TRBJ1-5	CAWSAGHSNQPQHF
TRBV3-1/TRBV3-2	12	TRBJ2-7	CASSLRRNEQYF
TRBV7-9	18	TRBJ2-4	CASSFGTGKSLAKNIQYF
TRBV24-1	14	TRBJ1-3	CATSDPGEAYTIYF
TRBV6-5	14	TRBJ2-1	CASRVGQGSIEQFF